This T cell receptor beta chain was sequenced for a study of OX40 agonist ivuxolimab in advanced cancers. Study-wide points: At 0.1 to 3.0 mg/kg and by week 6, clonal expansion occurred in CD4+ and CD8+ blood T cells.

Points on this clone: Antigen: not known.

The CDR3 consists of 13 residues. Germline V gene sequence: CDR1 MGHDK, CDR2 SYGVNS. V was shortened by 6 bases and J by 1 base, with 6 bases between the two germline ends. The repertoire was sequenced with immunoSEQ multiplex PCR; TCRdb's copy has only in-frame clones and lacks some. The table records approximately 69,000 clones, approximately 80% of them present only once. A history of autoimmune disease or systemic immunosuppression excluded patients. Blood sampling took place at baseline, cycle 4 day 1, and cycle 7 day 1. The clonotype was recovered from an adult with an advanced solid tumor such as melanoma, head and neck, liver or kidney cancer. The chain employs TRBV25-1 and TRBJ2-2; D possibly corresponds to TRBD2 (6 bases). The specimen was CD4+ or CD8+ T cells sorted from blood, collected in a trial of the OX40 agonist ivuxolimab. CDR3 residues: CASSGGNTGELFF. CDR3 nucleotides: TGTGCCAGCAGCGGGGGGAACACCGGGGAGCTGTTTTTT.